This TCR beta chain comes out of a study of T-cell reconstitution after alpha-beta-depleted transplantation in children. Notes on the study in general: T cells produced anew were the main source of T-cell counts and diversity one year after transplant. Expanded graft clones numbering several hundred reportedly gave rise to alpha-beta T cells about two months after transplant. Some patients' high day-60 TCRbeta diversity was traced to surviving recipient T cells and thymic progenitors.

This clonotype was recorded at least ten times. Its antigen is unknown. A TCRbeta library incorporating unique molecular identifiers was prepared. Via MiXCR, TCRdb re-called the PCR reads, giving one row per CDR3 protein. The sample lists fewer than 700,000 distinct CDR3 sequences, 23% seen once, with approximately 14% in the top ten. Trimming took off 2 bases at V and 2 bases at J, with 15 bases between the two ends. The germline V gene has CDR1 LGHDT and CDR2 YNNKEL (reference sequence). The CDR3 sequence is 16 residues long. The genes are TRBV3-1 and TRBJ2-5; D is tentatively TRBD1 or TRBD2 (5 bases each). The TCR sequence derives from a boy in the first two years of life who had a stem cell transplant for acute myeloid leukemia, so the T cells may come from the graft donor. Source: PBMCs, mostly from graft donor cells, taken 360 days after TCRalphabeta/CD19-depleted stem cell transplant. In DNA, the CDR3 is TGTGCCAGCAGCCAACGACGAGGGACGGTACAAGAGACCCAGTACTTC. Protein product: CASSQRRGTVQETQYF.